These 5 T cell receptor beta chains were sequenced from one sample in a study of technical replicates of blood from a handful of donors. Sequencing used immunoSEQ multiplex PCR; TCRdb keeps in-frame clones, though not all of them. The sample contains tens of thousands of clones, approximately 92% of which appear only once. The sample comprised PBMCs. Source of these receptors: a human donor in good health. Some clones in this sample may be carry-over from other donors' samples.

This sequence joins TRBV7-2 and TRBJ2-7, with no clear D. Germline CDR1 SGHTA, CDR2 FQGNSA. CDR3 length: 13 amino acids. V gave up 5 bases and J gave up 0 bases, with 8 bases separating them. CDR3 in DNA: TGTGCCAGCAGCGCGGAATTCTCCTACGAGCAGTACTTC. Residues: CASSAEFSYEQYF.

The chain joins TRBV7-9 to TRBJ2-3; 11 nucleotides agree with TRBD2. The CDR3 covers 15 residues. CDR1 is SEHNR, CDR2 FQNEAQ, per germline (reference sequence). Trimming removed 5 bases from V and 3 bases from J; junction bases left unmatched: 4. The CDR3 loop reads CASSQGLAETDTQYF. The CDR3 nucleotides are TGTGCCAGCAGCCAGGGACTAGCGGAAACAGATACGCAGTATTTT. The full variable domain, completed using reference TRBV7-9 and TRBJ2-3, is DTGVSQNPRHKITKRGQNVTFRCDPISEHNRLYWYRQTLGQGPEFLTYFQNEAQLEKSRLLSDRFSAERPKGSFSTLEIQRTEQGDSAMYLCASSQGLAETDTQYFGPGTRLTVL.

V is TRBV7-8 and J is TRBJ1-5, with a tentative D call TRBD1 (6 bases). Trimming cost V 7 bases and J 7 bases, with 14 bases left between them. This CDR3 is 13 amino acids long. The germline V gene has CDR1 SGHVS and CDR2 FQNEAQ. The CDR3 DNA reads TGTGCCAGCACCTGGGACATTGGCCAGCCCCAGCATTTT. It specifies CASTWDIGQPQHF.

The chain couples TRBV12-5 to TRBJ2-7; 7 nucleotides align to TRBD2. Looked up from germline, CDR1 is LGHNT and CDR2 is FRNRAP. CDR3 length equals 15 residues. J was trimmed by 2 bases and V by 3 bases; bases with no gene match: 7. The CDR3 sequence is CASGFLSGLPYEQYF. The CDR3 nucleotides are TGTGCTAGTGGTTTTCTTAGCGGGTTGCCCTACGAGCAGTACTTC.

The chain is built from TRBV27 and TRBJ2-5; possible D gene TRBD2, 5 bases. Trimming shortened V by 1 base and J by 4 bases, and 13 bases separated the two germline ends. The CDR3 is 15 residues long. CDR1 is MNHEY and CDR2 is SMNVEV in the germline V gene (reference sequence). The DNA for the CDR3 is TGTGCCAGCAGTTTATATAGTAGTCGGGGAGAGACCCAGTACTTC. It codes for CASSLYSSRGETQYF.